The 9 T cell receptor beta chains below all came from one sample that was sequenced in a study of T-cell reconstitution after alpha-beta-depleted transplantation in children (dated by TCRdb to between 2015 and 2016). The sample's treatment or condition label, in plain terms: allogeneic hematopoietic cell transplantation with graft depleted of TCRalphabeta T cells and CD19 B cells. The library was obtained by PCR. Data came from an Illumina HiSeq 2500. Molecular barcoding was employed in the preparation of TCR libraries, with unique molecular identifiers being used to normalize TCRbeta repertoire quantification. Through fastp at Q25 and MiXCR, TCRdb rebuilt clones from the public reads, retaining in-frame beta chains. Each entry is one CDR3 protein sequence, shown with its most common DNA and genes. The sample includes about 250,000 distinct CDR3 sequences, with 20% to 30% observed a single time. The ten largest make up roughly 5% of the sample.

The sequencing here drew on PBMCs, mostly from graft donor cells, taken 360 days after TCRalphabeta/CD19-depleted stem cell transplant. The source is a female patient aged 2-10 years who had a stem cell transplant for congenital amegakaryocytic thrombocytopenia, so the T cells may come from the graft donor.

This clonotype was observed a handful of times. The CDR3 region has the DNA TGTGCCAGCAGTTTCTACCAAGATACGCAGTATTTT. This sequence encodes CASSFYQDTQYF. The chain uses TRBV12-3 or TRBV12-4 and TRBJ2-3; D unresolved. V was shortened by 3 bases and J by 5 bases, with 6 bases between the two germline ends. The CDR3 spans 12 residues.

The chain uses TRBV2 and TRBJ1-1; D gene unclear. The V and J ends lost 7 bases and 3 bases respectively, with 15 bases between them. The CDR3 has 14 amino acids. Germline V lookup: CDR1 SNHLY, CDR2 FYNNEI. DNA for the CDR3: TGTGCCAGCATTGGTTGGATTTCGGACACTGAAGCTTTCTTT. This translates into CASIGWISDTEAFF.

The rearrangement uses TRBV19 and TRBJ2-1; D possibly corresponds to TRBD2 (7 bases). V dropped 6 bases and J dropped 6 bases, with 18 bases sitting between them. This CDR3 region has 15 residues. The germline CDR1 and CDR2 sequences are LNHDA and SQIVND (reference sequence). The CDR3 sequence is CASSSLRGGGNEQFF. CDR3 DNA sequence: TGTGCCAGTAGCTCTCTTAGAGGGGGGGGCAATGAGCAGTTCTTC.

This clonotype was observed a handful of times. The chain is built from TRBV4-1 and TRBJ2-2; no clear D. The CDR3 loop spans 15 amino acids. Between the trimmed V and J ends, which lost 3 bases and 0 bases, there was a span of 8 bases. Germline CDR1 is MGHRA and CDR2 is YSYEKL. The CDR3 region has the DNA TGCGCCAGCAGCCACAGCGACGCGAACACCGGGGAGCTGTTTTTT. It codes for CASSHSDANTGELFF.

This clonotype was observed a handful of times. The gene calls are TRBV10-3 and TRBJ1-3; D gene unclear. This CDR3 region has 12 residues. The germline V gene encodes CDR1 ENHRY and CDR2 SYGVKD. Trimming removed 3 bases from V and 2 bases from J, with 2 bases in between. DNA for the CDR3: TGTGCCATCAGTGATACTGGAAACACCATATATTTT. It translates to CAISDTGNTIYF.

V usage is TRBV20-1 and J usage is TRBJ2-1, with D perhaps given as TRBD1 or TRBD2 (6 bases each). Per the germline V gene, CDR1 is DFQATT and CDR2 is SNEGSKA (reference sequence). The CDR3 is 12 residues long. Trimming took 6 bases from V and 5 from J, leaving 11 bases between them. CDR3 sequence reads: CSANRGHNEQFF. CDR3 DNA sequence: TGCAGTGCCAACCGGGGGCACAATGAGCAGTTCTTC.

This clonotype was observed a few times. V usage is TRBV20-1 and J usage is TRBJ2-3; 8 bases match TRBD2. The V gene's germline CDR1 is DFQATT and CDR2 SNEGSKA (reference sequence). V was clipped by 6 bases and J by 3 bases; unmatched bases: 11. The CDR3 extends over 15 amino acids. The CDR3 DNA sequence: TGCAGTGCCACGGGGGCGGGAGGCCAGACAGATACGCAGTATTTT. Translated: CSATGAGGQTDTQYF.

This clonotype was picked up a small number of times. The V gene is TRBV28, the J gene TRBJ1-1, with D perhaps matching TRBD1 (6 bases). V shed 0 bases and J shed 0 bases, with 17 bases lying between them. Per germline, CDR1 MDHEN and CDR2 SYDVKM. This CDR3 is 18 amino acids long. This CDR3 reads CASSLWGLTGGMNTEAFF. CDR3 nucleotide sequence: TGTGCCAGCAGTTTATGGGGGCTGACAGGAGGTATGAACACTGAAGCTTTCTTT.

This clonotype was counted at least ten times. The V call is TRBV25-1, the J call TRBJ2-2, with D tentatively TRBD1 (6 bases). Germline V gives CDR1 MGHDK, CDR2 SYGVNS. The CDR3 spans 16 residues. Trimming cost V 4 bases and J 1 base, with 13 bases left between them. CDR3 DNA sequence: TGTGCCAGCAGTGGCTCCGGGACACTGAACACCGGGGAGCTGTTTTTT. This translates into CASSGSGTLNTGELFF.